A single sample gave rise to the 15 T cell receptor beta chains below, sequenced in a study of cytomegalovirus exposure and HLA in healthy donors. PCR was performed using 60 Vbeta and 13 Jbeta primers. The assay was immunoSEQ multiplex PCR, and TCRdb's table has in-frame clones only and misses some. The table includes about 89,000 clones, roughly 86% detected once. The sample comprised PBMCs. These TCRs come from a man aged 30-40 years in good health and CMV-seropositive.

V and J are TRBV28 and TRBJ1-1; 7 bases fit TRBD1. Unmatched junction bases numbered 9, after V lost 6 bases and J lost 8 bases. This CDR3 is built from 13 residues. Germline loops: CDR1 MDHEN, CDR2 SYDVKM. CDR3 in amino acids: CASSKPRQGEAFF. In DNA form, the CDR3 reads TGTGCCAGCAGCAAGCCCAGACAGGGAGAAGCTTTCTTT.

The chain links TRBV7-2 to TRBJ2-7, with TRBD2 identical over 10 bases. The J segment lost 1 base and the V segment lost 5 bases, leaving 11 bases of the junction unmatched. This CDR3 has 17 amino acids. Germline CDR1 is SGHTA and CDR2 is FQGNSA. CDR3 nucleotides: TGTGCCAGCAGCGGAATATCGCTAGCGGGAGCGTCCTACGAGCAGTACTTC. Translation: CASSGISLAGASYEQYF.

This chain's CDR3 is CSVEDERLAGGPGYEQFF. CDR3 nucleotide sequence: TGCAGCGTTGAAGATGAAAGACTAGCGGGAGGGCCTGGCTATGAGCAGTTCTTC. V is TRBV29-1 and J is TRBJ2-1; 14 nucleotides match TRBD2. CDR1 is SQVTM, CDR2 ANQGSEA, per germline. The CDR3 runs 18 residues. The V gene end was trimmed by 0 bases and the J gene end by 8 bases; junction bases not matched to a gene: 12.

V gene TRBV27 combines with J gene TRBJ2-5, with a weak D call TRBD1 (6 bases). Trimming removed 3 bases from V and 10 bases from J, with 12 bases in between. Germline assignment: CDR1 MNHEY and CDR2 SMNVEV (reference sequence). The CDR3 spans 12 residues. This CDR3 is CASSFAGDYQYF. The CDR3 DNA is TGTGCCAGCAGTTTTGCAGGGGATTACCAGTACTTC.

The chain is built from TRBV28 and TRBJ2-5, with TRBD1 matching over 9 bases. Per germline, CDR1 MDHEN and CDR2 SYDVKM. The CDR3 runs 15 residues. V trimming: 4 bases; J trimming: 4 bases; junction bases outside the gene matches: 7. The CDR3 nucleotides read TGTGCCAGCAGTTACTCGGGACAGGGCCCAGAGACCCAGTACTTC. This sequence encodes CASSYSGQGPETQYF.

The chain uses TRBV19 and TRBJ1-5; 8 bases line up with TRBD1. With 6 bases clipped from V and 4 bases from J, the junction kept 11 bases outside the gene matches. The CDR3 has 16 residues. Germline V gene sequence: CDR1 LNHDA, CDR2 SQIVND (reference sequence). The CDR3 DNA follows: TGTGCCAGTAGCCCAGGGGGCGCACTCAGTAATCAGCCCCAGCATTTT. As protein: CASSPGGALSNQPQHF.

The chain has TRBV27 and TRBJ2-7; 9 bases map to TRBD2. Germline V gene lookup returns CDR1 MNHEY and CDR2 SMNVEV (reference sequence). The CDR3 extends over 14 amino acids. J gave up 7 bases and V 5 bases, and 9 bases lay outside the gene matches. The CDR3: CASSPAGGPWEQYF. CDR3 sequence (DNA): TGTGCCAGCAGTCCGGCGGGAGGGCCGTGGGAGCAGTACTTC.

The chain links TRBV6-5 to TRBJ2-1; 7 bases map to TRBD2. The CDR3 has 13 amino acids. Germline CDR1 MNHEY, CDR2 SVGAGI. V lost 6 bases and J lost 4; bases outside the gene matches: 3. CDR3 in DNA: TGTGCCAGCAGGACGGGGGGATACAATGAGCAGTTCTTC. As protein: CASRTGGYNEQFF.

The count of this clone is one. V and J are TRBV5-1 and TRBJ1-3; perhaps TRBD1 as D (6 bases). There are 16 residues in the CDR3. Germline V lookup: CDR1 SGHRS, CDR2 YFSETQ. The V end was cut by 3 bases, the J end by 0 bases, with 13 bases between. The DNA for the CDR3 is TGCGCCAGCAGCTCCGGACAGACTGGCTCTGGAAACACCATATATTTT. As protein: CASSSGQTGSGNTIYF. The full variable domain, rest sourced from reference TRBV5-1 and TRBJ1-3, is KAGVTQTPRYLIKTRGQQVTLSCSPISGHRSVSWYQQTPGQGLQFLFEYFSETQRNKGNFPGRFSGRQFSNSRSEMNVSTLELGDSALYLCASSSGQTGSGNTIYFGEGSWLTVV.

The gene calls are TRBV6-6 and TRBJ2-3, with D tentatively TRBD2 (5 bases). Trimming shortened V by 6 bases and J by 1 base, and 14 bases separated the two germline ends. This CDR3 contains 15 residues. Germline CDR1 reads MNHNY; CDR2 reads SVGAGI (reference sequence). The CDR3 nucleotides are TGTGCCAGCAGCCAGGAGGCGGCAGGCACAGATACGCAGTATTTT. As protein: CASSQEAAGTDTQYF.

This chain joins TRBV19 and TRBJ2-1; 9 bases fit TRBD1. Trimming cost V 5 bases and J 6 bases; bases outside gene matches: 11. Germline V gene sequence: CDR1 LNHDA, CDR2 SQIVND (reference sequence). The length of the CDR3 is 16 residues. The CDR3 sequence: CASSPPGTGPFNEQFF. DNA of the CDR3: TGTGCCAGTAGTCCCCCCGGGACAGGGCCATTCAATGAGCAGTTCTTC.

This clone was observed a handful of times. This rearrangement joins TRBV6-1 to TRBJ2-1; 8 bases align to TRBD1. Trimming at V came to 0 bases and at J to 4 bases, leaving 5 bases not matched to a gene. CDR3 length equals 16 residues. CDR1 and CDR2 from the germline V gene are MNHNS and SASEGT. The CDR3 reads CASSEALTGEYNEQFF. The CDR3 DNA follows: TGTGCCAGCAGTGAAGCGCTGACAGGGGAGTACAATGAGCAGTTCTTC.

The V gene is TRBV15, the J gene TRBJ2-5; maybe TRBD2 (6 bases). The CDR3 totals 12 residues. The V and J ends lost 8 bases and 4 bases respectively, with 11 bases between them. Germline loops: CDR1 LNHNV, CDR2 YYDKDF (reference sequence). CDR3 amino acids: CATGGRRETQYF. CDR3 coding DNA: TGTGCCACCGGAGGGCGTCGAGAGACCCAGTACTTC.

This chain joins TRBV7-9 and TRBJ2-1, with D unclear. The CDR3 length is 16 residues. CDR1 SEHNR and CDR2 FQNEAQ come from the germline V gene (reference sequence). V was shortened by 4 bases and J by 0 bases, with 13 bases between the two germline ends. The CDR3 nucleotides are TGTGCCAGCAGCTCACCTCAGGTGAGCTCCTACAATGAGCAGTTCTTC. Its translation: CASSSPQVSSYNEQFF.

The CDR3 DNA sequence: TGTGCCAGCAGCGTACCAGGGGGCGAGGCTTTCTTT. Translating gives CASSVPGGEAFF. This chain uses TRBV7-9 with TRBJ1-1, with TRBD1 matching over 8 bases. The CDR3 loop spans 12 amino acids. Germline assignment: CDR1 SEHNR and CDR2 FQNEAQ (reference sequence). V shed 5 bases, J shed 11 bases, and the junction held 7 bases outside the gene matches.